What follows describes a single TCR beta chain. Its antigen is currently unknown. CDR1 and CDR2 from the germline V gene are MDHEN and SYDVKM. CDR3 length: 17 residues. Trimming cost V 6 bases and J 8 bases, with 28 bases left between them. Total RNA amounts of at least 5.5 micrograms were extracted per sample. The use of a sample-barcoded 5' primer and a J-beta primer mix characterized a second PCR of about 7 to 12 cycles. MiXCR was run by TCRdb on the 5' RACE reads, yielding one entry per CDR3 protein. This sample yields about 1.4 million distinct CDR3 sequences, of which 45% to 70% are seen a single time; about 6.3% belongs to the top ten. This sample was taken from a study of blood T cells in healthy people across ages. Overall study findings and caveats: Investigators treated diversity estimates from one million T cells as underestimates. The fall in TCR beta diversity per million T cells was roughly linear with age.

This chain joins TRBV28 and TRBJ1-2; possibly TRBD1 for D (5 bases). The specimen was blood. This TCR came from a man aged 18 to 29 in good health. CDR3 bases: TGTGCCAGCAGCGACTTGGGGGTTACCCAGGTTAAGAAAGGCTACACCTTC. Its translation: CASSDLGVTQVKKGYTF.